These 23 T cell receptor beta chains were all obtained from the same sample, sequenced in a study of Tregs in tolerant kidney transplant recipients. Related graft donors supplied nonmyeloablative bone marrow transplants, and mixed chimerism was transient. Clones were read by immunoSEQ multiplex PCR, and TCRdb kept only the in-frame ones, dropping some. The sample includes some 56,000 clones, about 90% of them seen just once. This specimen was CD8+ T cells from blood (PBMCs), taken 24 months after the transplant. These receptors came from a human patient who received a combined kidney and bone marrow transplant. Some T cells may arise from the graft donor.

The rearrangement uses TRBV5-1 and TRBJ1-2; 9 positions match TRBD1. This CDR3 is 13 amino acids long. CDR1 and CDR2 (germline): SGHRS, YFSETQ. With V trimmed by 4 bases and J by 8 bases, 6 bases remained unmatched. The CDR3 here is CASSVDRGGGYTF. The CDR3 DNA follows: TGCGCCAGCAGCGTGGACAGGGGAGGCGGCTACACCTTC. The full variable domain, its missing parts supplied by reference TRBV5-1 and TRBJ1-2, is KAGVTQTPRYLIKTRGQQVTLSCSPISGHRSVSWYQQTPGQGLQFLFEYFSETQRNKGNFPGRFSGRQFSNSRSEMNVSTLELGDSALYLCASSVDRGGGYTFGSGTRLTVV.

This chain connects TRBV30 to TRBJ1-5; 9 bases are shared with TRBD1. The CDR3 is 14 amino acids. Germline CDR1 GTSNPN, CDR2 SVGIG (reference sequence). V was pared by 2 bases and J by 7 bases, with 6 bases of the junction left unmatched. CDR3 protein: CAWSTGQGIQPQHF. The CDR3 nucleotides are TGTGCCTGGAGTACTGGACAGGGGATCCAGCCCCAGCATTTT.

The V and J genes are TRBV4-3 and TRBJ1-1; maybe TRBD1 (5 bases). CDR1 and CDR2 from the germline V gene are LGHNA and YSLEER. CDR3 length equals 13 residues. Trimming removed 0 bases from V and 4 bases from J, with 6 bases in between. CDR3 nucleotide sequence: TGCGCCAGCAGCCAAGACGGGGGCACTGAAGCTTTCTTT. It specifies CASSQDGGTEAFF.

The V gene is TRBV6-6, the J gene TRBJ2-5; D not resolved. Germline V gene lookup returns CDR1 MNHNY and CDR2 SVGAGI (reference sequence). The CDR3 spans 14 residues. Trimming shortened V by 5 bases and J by 2 bases, and 12 bases separated the two germline ends. The CDR3 region is CASSRISRQETQYF. In DNA form, the CDR3 reads TGTGCCAGCAGTCGTATAAGCCGTCAAGAGACCCAGTACTTC.

This sequence joins TRBV14 and TRBJ1-2; 7 nucleotides line up with TRBD1. Germline trimming cut 1 base from V and 7 bases from J; bases unmatched to any gene: 12. The CDR3 consists of 16 residues. CDR1 SGHDN and CDR2 FVKESK come from the germline V gene. CDR3 nucleotide sequence: TGTGCCAGCAGCCAAGGGGGCACCGACAGGGTGGCTGGCTACACCTTC. Protein: CASSQGGTDRVAGYTF.

For this clone: Compared with germline, one end of the junction differs, possibly owing to a read error. This chain connects TRBV7-3 to TRBJ2-1; TRBD2 aligns across 7 bases. The CDR3 sequence is 16 residues long. CDR1 and CDR2 from the germline V gene are SGHTA and FQGTGA. CDR3 in DNA: TGCGCCAGCAGCCAAGATGCGGGCGGGAGTGGGAATGAGCAGTTCTTC. It is translated as CASSQDAGGSGNEQFF.

V usage is TRBV5-1 and J usage is TRBJ2-3, with D possibly TRBD2 on 7 matching bases. V was pared by 4 bases and J by 6 bases, with 18 bases between. CDR1 is SGHRS and CDR2 is YFSETQ in the germline V gene. This CDR3 is built from 15 residues. CDR3 nucleotide sequence: TGCGCCAGCAGCCTCGGGGGCGGGGGCGAGGATACGCAGTATTTT. This gives the protein CASSLGGGGEDTQYF.

The chain couples TRBV4-2 to TRBJ1-5, with a weak D call TRBD1 (5 bases). Germline loops: CDR1 LGHNA, CDR2 YNFKEQ. Trimming stripped 3 bases from V and 4 bases from J, with 13 bases between. The CDR3 is made up of 15 amino acids. The CDR3 sequence: CASSQLRQSNQPQHF. CDR3 in DNA: TGTGCCAGCAGCCAGCTTAGACAGTCTAATCAGCCCCAGCATTTT.

This clone is a singleton in its sample. V usage is TRBV28 and J usage is TRBJ1-2, with TRBD1 matching 8 bases. The germline V gene encodes CDR1 MDHEN and CDR2 SYDVKM. This CDR3 spans 14 amino acids. V lost 6 bases to trimming and J lost 3 bases; unmatched junction nucleotides: 6. The CDR3 nucleotides read TGTGCCAGCAGAGGGCAGGGGGCCTACTATGGCTACACCTTC. This translates into CASRGQGAYYGYTF.

V is TRBV6-5 and J is TRBJ2-7, with 7 positions matching TRBD2. V lost 9 bases and J lost 6; bases outside the gene matches: 8. The CDR3 has 12 residues. The germline CDR1 and CDR2 sequences are MNHEY and SVGAGI. CDR3 in DNA: TGTGCCAGTTCCGGACTAGACTTCGAGCAGTACTTC. The encoded protein is CASSGLDFEQYF.

The chain combines TRBV6-4 with TRBJ2-3; TRBD2 matches at 10 bases. The V gene's germline CDR1 is MRHNA and CDR2 SNTAGT. V lost 4 bases and J lost 5; bases outside the gene matches: 6. The CDR3 sequence is 15 residues long. This CDR3 is CASSAIAGGKDTQYF. CDR3 nucleotides: TGTGCCAGCAGTGCGATAGCGGGGGGTAAAGATACGCAGTATTTT.

This clone was seen a single time. The CDR3 region has the DNA TGTGCCAGCAGCTTAGGGGGGACCGGGAGCTCCTACGAGCAGTACTTC. Amino acids: CASSLGGTGSSYEQYF. The chain employs TRBV7-8 and TRBJ2-7, with a tentative D call TRBD2 (6 bases). Germline loops: CDR1 SGHVS, CDR2 FQNEAQ. The CDR3 contains 16 residues. V was cut by 1 base and J by 0 bases, with 13 bases left in between.

The rearrangement links TRBV10-3 to TRBJ2-5, with TRBD1 matching over 7 bases. From germline, CDR1 is ENHRY and CDR2 SYGVKD. J was trimmed by 2 bases and V by 6 bases; bases with no gene match: 6. CDR3 size: 14 residues. This CDR3 is CAISDTGAQETQYF. The CDR3 nucleotides read TGTGCCATCAGCGATACAGGGGCGCAAGAGACCCAGTACTTC.

The chain joins TRBV6-4 to TRBJ2-1, with D unresolved. Germline lookup yields CDR1 MRHNA and CDR2 SNTAGT. The germline V and J ends were trimmed by 5 bases and 3 bases, with 8 bases remaining between them. The CDR3 loop spans 13 amino acids. The CDR3 sequence: CASSPGIYNEQFF. In DNA, the CDR3 is TGTGCCAGCAGTCCAGGTATCTACAATGAGCAGTTCTTC.

The DNA of the CDR3 is TGTGCCAGCAAAGGAGAGAACTATGGCTACACCTTC. Translation gives CASKGENYGYTF. The chain uses TRBV7-6 and TRBJ1-2; no firm D call. Per the germline V gene, CDR1 is SGHVS and CDR2 is FNYEAQ. Trimming cost V 7 bases and J 2 bases, with 8 bases left between them. This CDR3 is 12 amino acids long. Supplemented by reference TRBV7-6 and TRBJ1-2, the full variable domain reads GAGVSQSPRYKVTKRGQDVALRCDPISGHVSLYWYRQALGQGPEFLTYFNYEAQQDKSGLPNDRFSAERPEGSISTLTIQRTEQRDSAMYRCASKGENYGYTFGSGTRLTVV.

The J gene is TRBJ2-3, the V gene TRBV25-1; possible D gene TRBD1, 6 bases. The CDR3 runs to 14 residues. Germline CDR1 and CDR2: MGHDK and SYGVNS. The germline V and J ends were trimmed by 5 bases and 0 bases, with 9 bases remaining between them. The DNA for the CDR3 is TGTGCCAGCAGTAGGGACACCAGCACAGATACGCAGTATTTT. Its translation is CASSRDTSTDTQYF.

The chain uses TRBV4-2 and TRBJ1-4; the D is unclear. Germline CDR1 and CDR2: LGHNA and YNFKEQ. Trimming took 0 bases from V and 8 from J, leaving 19 bases between them. This CDR3 is 17 amino acids long. This chain's CDR3 is CASSQEVGRGIGEKLFF. The CDR3, as DNA: TGTGCCAGCAGCCAAGAAGTAGGCCGGGGAATAGGCGAAAAACTGTTTTTT.

This rearrangement joins TRBV9 to TRBJ2-3, with 10 bases matching TRBD2. This CDR3 is built from 16 residues. Germline V gives CDR1 SGDLS, CDR2 YYNGEE. The ends lost 0 bases at V and 3 bases at J; junction bases unmatched: 4. The CDR3 loop reads CASSVASGSGTDTQYF. The CDR3 bases are TGTGCCAGCAGCGTAGCTAGCGGGAGTGGGACAGATACGCAGTATTTT.

In regard to this clone: At one of its ends the junction is not consistent with the germline gene, which may arise from a read error. The same CDR3 also results from other DNA sequences found in this sample. The chain combines TRBV27 with TRBJ1-6; TRBD1 matches 8 bases. This CDR3 region has 16 residues. CDR1 and CDR2 (germline): MNHEY, SMNVEV (reference sequence). The CDR3 sequence is CAPPRTGSSYNSPLHF. CDR3 coding DNA: TGTGCCCCCCCCCGGACAGGGAGCTCCTATAATTCCCCCCTCCACTTT.

V usage is TRBV19 and J usage is TRBJ1-2; tentative D call: TRBD1 (6 bases). The CDR3 sequence is 13 residues long. V shed 6 bases and J shed 4 bases, with 12 bases lying between them. Germline-derived CDR1 and CDR2 are LNHDA and SQIVND (reference sequence). The CDR3 protein is CASRLQGFYGYTF. In nucleotides, the CDR3 is TGTGCCAGTAGGTTACAGGGATTCTATGGCTACACCTTC.

The chain has TRBV11-2 and TRBJ2-3, with TRBD2 as a possible D gene (5 bases). Germline CDR1 SGHAT, CDR2 FQNNGV. The CDR3 has 12 amino acids. V was shortened by 1 base and J by 6 bases, with 5 bases between the two germline ends. The CDR3 loop is CASSLVADTQYF. CDR3 nucleotides: TGTGCCAGCAGCTTAGTAGCGGATACGCAGTATTTT.

The gene calls are TRBV28 and TRBJ2-5; 10 bases are shared with TRBD1. Germline V lookup: CDR1 MDHEN, CDR2 SYDVKM. Trimming cost V 0 bases and J 5 bases; bases outside gene matches: 6. This CDR3 region has 16 residues. The CDR3: CASSLWGTGAEETQYF. The CDR3 DNA reads TGTGCCAGCAGTTTATGGGGGACAGGGGCTGAGGAGACCCAGTACTTC. The variable domain in full, with the rest retrieved from reference TRBV28 and TRBJ2-5, is DVKVTQSSRYLVKRTGEKVFLECVQDMDHENMFWYRQDPGLGLRLIYFSYDVKMKEKGDIPEGYSVSREKKERFSLILESASTNQTSMYLCASSLWGTGAEETQYFGPGTRLLVL.

The chain links TRBV9 to TRBJ1-2; D unclear. Germline V gene sequence: CDR1 SGDLS, CDR2 YYNGEE. V was cut by 4 bases and J by 0 bases, with 13 bases left in between. The CDR3 has 15 amino acids. The CDR3 here is CASSPRQEANYGYTF. The CDR3 DNA reads TGTGCCAGCAGCCCCCGGCAGGAAGCTAACTATGGCTACACCTTC.